Reported below is one T cell receptor (beta chain). Its antigen is as yet unknown. This record comes from a study of shared clonotypes between healthy human individuals. For the study at large: Sampling drew on donors who were a couple of women and a few men aged 18 to 49.

The naive CD8 subset, CD45RO-negative cells positively selected for CCR7, excluded terminally differentiated effector memory CD45RA+ cells. Germline values: CDR1 SEHNR, CDR2 FQNEAQ (reference sequence). This CDR3 contains 14 residues. Profiled with immunoSEQ multiplex PCR; TCRdb holds only in-frame clones, not every one. The sample carries around 600,000 clones, 85% to 95% recorded once. Regarding the study as a whole: Clonotype sharing among donors likely depends on sequencing depth.

The chain has TRBV7-9 and TRBJ2-5; 8 bases are a match to TRBD1. The J call may be incorrect, as the DNA end agrees better with TRBJ2-7. This clonotype originated in a woman aged 30 to 39 in good health. Material: naive CD8+ T cells sorted from blood. The CDR3 DNA reads as TGTGCCAGCAGCTTTGGGGGACAGGATTACGAGCAGTACTTC. Translating gives CASSFGGQDYEQYF.